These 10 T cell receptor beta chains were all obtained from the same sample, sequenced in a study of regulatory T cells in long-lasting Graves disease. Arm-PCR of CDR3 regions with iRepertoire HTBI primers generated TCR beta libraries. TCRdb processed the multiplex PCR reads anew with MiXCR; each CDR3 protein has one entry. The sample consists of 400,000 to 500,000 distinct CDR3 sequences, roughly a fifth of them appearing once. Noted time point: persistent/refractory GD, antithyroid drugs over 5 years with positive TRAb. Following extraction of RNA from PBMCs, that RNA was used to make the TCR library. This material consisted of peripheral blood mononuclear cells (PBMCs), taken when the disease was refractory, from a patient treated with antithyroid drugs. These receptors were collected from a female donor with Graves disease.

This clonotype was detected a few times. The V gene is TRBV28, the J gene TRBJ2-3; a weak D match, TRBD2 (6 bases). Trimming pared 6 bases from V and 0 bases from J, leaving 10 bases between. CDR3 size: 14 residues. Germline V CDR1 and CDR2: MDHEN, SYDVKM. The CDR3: CASSGSGSTDTQYF. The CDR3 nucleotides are TGTGCCAGCAGCGGTAGCGGAAGCACAGATACGCAGTATTTT.

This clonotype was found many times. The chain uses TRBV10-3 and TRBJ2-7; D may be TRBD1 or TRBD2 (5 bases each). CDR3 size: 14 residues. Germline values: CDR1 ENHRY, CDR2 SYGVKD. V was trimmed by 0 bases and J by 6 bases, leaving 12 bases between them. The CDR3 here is CAISESGPMSEQYF. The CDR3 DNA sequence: TGTGCCATCAGTGAGTCGGGACCCATGAGCGAGCAGTACTTC.

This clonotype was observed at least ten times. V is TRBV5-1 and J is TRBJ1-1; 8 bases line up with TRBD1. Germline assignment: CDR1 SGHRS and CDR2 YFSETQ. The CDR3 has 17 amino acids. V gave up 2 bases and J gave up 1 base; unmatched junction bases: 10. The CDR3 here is CASSFGWQGAQNTEAFF. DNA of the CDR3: TGCGCCAGCAGCTTCGGATGGCAGGGGGCGCAGAACACTGAAGCTTTCTTT.

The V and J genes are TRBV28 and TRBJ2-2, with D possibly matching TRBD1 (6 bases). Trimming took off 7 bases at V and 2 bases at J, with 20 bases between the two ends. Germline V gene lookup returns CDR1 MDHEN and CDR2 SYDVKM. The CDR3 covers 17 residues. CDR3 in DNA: TGTGCCAGCATACTATCTACAGGGAATGGTAACACCGGGGAGCTGTTTTTT. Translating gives CASILSTGNGNTGELFF.

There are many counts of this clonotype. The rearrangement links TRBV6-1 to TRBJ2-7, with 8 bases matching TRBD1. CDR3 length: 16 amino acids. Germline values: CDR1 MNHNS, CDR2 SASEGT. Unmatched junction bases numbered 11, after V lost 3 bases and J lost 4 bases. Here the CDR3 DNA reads TGTGCCAGCAGTGAGTACGGACAGGGATACGCATACGAGCAGTACTTC. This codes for CASSEYGQGYAYEQYF.

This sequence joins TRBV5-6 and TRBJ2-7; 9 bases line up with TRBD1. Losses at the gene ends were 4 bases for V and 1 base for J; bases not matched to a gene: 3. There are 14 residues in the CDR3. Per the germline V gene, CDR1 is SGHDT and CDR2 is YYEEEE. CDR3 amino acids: CASSRDRESYEQYF. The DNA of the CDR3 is TGTGCCAGCAGCCGGGACAGGGAATCCTACGAGCAGTACTTC.

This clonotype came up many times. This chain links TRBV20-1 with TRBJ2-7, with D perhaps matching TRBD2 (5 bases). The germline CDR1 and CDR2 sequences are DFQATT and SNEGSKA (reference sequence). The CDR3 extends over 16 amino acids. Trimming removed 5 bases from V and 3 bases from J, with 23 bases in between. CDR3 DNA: TGCAGTGCTGACCCGGAGATGCGCGGGTCAAACTACGAGCAGTACTTC. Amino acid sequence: CSADPEMRGSNYEQYF.

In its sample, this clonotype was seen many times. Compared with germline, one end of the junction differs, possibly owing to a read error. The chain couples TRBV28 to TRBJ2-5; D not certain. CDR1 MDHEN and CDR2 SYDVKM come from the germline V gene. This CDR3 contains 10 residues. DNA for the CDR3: TGTGCCAGCAGTTTAGAAACAGTCCACTTC. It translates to CASSLETVHF.

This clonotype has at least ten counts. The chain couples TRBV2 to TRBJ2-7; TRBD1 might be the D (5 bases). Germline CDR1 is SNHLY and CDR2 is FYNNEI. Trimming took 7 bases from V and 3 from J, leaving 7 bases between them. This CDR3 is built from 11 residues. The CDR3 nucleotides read TGTGCCAGCAATCAGGGCTACGAGCAGTACTTC. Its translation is CASNQGYEQYF. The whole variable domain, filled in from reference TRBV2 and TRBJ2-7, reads EPEVTQTPSHQVTQMGQEVILRCVPISNHLYFYWYRQILGQKVEFLVSFYNNEISEKSEIFDDQFSVERPDGSNFTLKIRSTKLEDSAMYFCASNQGYEQYFGPGTRLTVT.

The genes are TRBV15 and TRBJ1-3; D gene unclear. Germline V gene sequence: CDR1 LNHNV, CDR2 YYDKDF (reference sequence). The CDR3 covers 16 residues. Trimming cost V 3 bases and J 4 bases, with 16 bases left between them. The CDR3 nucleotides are TGTGCCACCAGCAGGTCCGGAGTTAATAGAGGAAACACCATATATTTT. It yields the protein CATSRSGVNRGNTIYF.